The clone carrying this T cell receptor beta chain was observed at least ten times. Its antigen is undetermined. The CDR3 sequence is 12 residues long. V lost 10 bases to trimming and J lost 7 bases, with 14 bases between them. The germline V gene encodes CDR1 SEHNR and CDR2 FQNEAQ (reference sequence). Genomic DNA, the template, was used for profiling of the TCR beta VDJ and CDR3. TCRdb re-called the reads with MiXCR, one entry per CDR3 protein. This sample has under 200,000 distinct CDR3 sequences, with around half found just once. The data were obtained in a study of CD8+CD57+ T cells in acquired aplastic anemia. Looking at the study overall: The DNA of sorted CD4+ and CD8+ cells averaged around 3 ug. General study findings and limits: Roughly 27 shared CD8+ CDR3s appeared highly expressed within patients' immunodominant clones.

The patients chosen for sequencing had shown expansion of CD8+CD57+ cells (detected by flow cytometry). Blood sampling was performed on the patients, and none of them had received therapy by then. Sequencing was done on a sample of sorted CD4+, CD8+, or CD8+CD57+ T cells (not recorded which) from PBMCs. The chain links TRBV7-9 to TRBJ2-1; the D is unclear. The source of this sequence is a human donor with aplastic anemia. This CDR3 is CATLMSANEQFF. For the CDR3, the DNA is TGTGCCACCCTCATGAGCGCGAATGAGCAGTTCTTC. Full variable domain (rest looked up from reference TRBV7-9 and TRBJ2-1): DTGVSQNPRHKITKRGQNVTFRCDPISEHNRLYWYRQTLGQGPEFLTYFQNEAQLEKSRLLSDRFSAERPKGSFSTLEIQRTEQGDSAMYLCATLMSANEQFFGPGTRLTVL.